The 26 T cell receptor beta chains in this list originate from one sample, sequenced in a study of CD8+ T cells in alopecia areata. RNA extraction and reverse transcription yielded cDNA as sequencing template. TCRdb's table, derived via immunoSEQ multiplex PCR, lists solely in-frame clones and lacks some. The sample shows 180,000 or so clones, roughly 58% of them seen only once. Documented treatment: oral pan-JAK inhibitor, 5-10 mg twice daily. The sequenced sample was CD4+ T cells sorted from blood, obtained at approximately week 60, from a patient treated with tofacitinib. Source of these receptors: a human donor with alopecia areata.

This clone was seen a few times. V gene TRBV23-1 combines with J gene TRBJ1-3; D remains unclear. TRBV23-1 is treated as an ORF (open reading frame) with a function not yet certain. The length of the CDR3 is 14 residues. Trimming left V 3 bases short and J 3 bases short, with 9 bases between. CDR3 residues: CASSQGNDGNTIYF. The CDR3 nucleotides read TGCGCCAGCAGTCAGGGGAACGATGGAAACACCATATATTTT.

This clone was recorded a few times. This chain links TRBV10-3 with TRBJ2-5, with D perhaps TRBD2 (6 bases). The V gene's germline CDR1 is ENHRY and CDR2 SYGVKD. The V gene lost 10 bases and the J gene lost 4 bases, with 10 bases spanning the gap. This CDR3 is 11 amino acids long. CDR3 DNA: TGTGCCACCGTCGGGGGAGAGACCCAGTACTTC. This sequence encodes CATVGGETQYF.

V is TRBV7-2 and J is TRBJ2-5; D remains unclear. Germline V gene sequence: CDR1 SGHTA, CDR2 FQGNSA. V dropped 0 bases and J dropped 4 bases, with 9 bases sitting between them. CDR3 length: 14 amino acids. CDR3 loop: CASSLAFVIETQYF. The CDR3 DNA reads as TGTGCCAGCAGCTTAGCGTTCGTTATAGAGACCCAGTACTTC. Full variable domain (missing parts from reference TRBV7-2 and TRBJ2-5): GAGVSQSPSNKVTEKGKDVELRCDPISGHTALYWYRQSLGQGLEFLIYFQGNSAPDKSGLPSDRFSAERTGGSVSTLTIQRTQQEDSAVYLCASSLAFVIETQYFGPGTRLLVL.

The genes are TRBV29-1 and TRBJ1-2; the D is unclear. Trimming removed 2 bases at V and 0 bases at J, with 4 bases between. CDR3 length equals 12 residues. Germline CDR1 SQVTM, CDR2 ANQGSEA. CDR3 sequence (DNA): TGCAGCGTTGAAAAGACTAACTATGGCTACACCTTC. The encoded protein is CSVEKTNYGYTF.

As DNA, the CDR3 is TGTGCCTGGAGTGTACGCGTGGCCAGCTATGGCTACACCTTC. Protein sequence: CAWSVRVASYGYTF. V gene TRBV30 combines with J gene TRBJ1-2, with D uncertain. The CDR3 sequence is 14 residues long. V lost 0 bases and J 4 bases, leaving 12 bases between the germline ends. Germline loops: CDR1 GTSNPN, CDR2 SVGIG (reference sequence).

The V and J genes are TRBV6-5 and TRBJ1-6; D unresolved. V was pared by 0 bases and J by 11 bases, with 11 bases between. Per the germline V gene, CDR1 is MNHEY and CDR2 is SVGAGI. This CDR3 contains 14 residues. The CDR3 is CASSYSYPRTPLHF. CDR3 sequence (DNA): TGTGCCAGCAGTTACTCGTACCCCAGGACACCCCTCCACTTT.

The V gene is TRBV10-3, the J gene TRBJ2-7; 7 nucleotides match TRBD1. V dropped 3 bases and J dropped 1; count of bases not matched to a gene: 6. CDR1 and CDR2 from the germline V gene are ENHRY and SYGVKD. The CDR3 runs 15 residues. Here the CDR3 DNA reads TGTGCCATCAGTGACGTACAGGGGAAATCCTACGAGCAGTACTTC. Translating it yields CAISDVQGKSYEQYF.

This clone was found a few times. V usage is TRBV5-1 and J usage is TRBJ2-6; 10 nucleotides agree with TRBD1. Germline V lookup: CDR1 SGHRS, CDR2 YFSETQ. There are 18 residues in the CDR3. Trimming took 6 bases from V and 0 from J; bases not matched to a gene: 9. The CDR3 is CASTPAWTGGSGANVLTF. The CDR3 coding sequence is TGCGCCAGCACCCCTGCCTGGACAGGGGGCTCTGGGGCCAACGTCCTGACTTTC.

The chain carries TRBV30 and TRBJ2-5; D is undetermined. The ends were cut back, 4 bases at V and 0 bases at J, with 9 bases in the middle. In germline, CDR1 is GTSNPN, CDR2 SVGIG (reference sequence). CDR3 length: 13 residues. CDR3: CAWKDGNQETQYF. CDR3 bases: TGTGCCTGGAAGGACGGCAACCAAGAGACCCAGTACTTC.

This chain joins TRBV15 and TRBJ2-7; perhaps D is TRBD1 or TRBD2 (5 bases each). V dropped 0 bases and J dropped 5 bases, with 20 bases sitting between them. Germline V lookup: CDR1 LNHNV, CDR2 YYDKDF (reference sequence). The CDR3 covers 17 residues. CDR3 amino acids: CATSRDVSRDLWDEQYF. CDR3 DNA sequence: TGTGCCACCAGCAGAGATGTCTCCAGGGACCTCTGGGACGAGCAGTACTTC.

J is TRBJ2-5 and V is TRBV7-3; possibly TRBD1 or TRBD2 for D (7 bases each). The CDR3 length is 15 residues. The germline gives CDR1 SGHTA, CDR2 FQGTGA. Trimming cost V 4 bases and J 1 base, with 13 bases left between them. The CDR3 bases are TGTGCCAGCAGCTCACAGGGGACTACCCAAGAGACCCAGTACTTC. It encodes CASSSQGTTQETQYF.

This clone was recorded a few times. The chain has TRBV29-1 and TRBJ1-2; unclear D gene. This CDR3 has 14 amino acids. Germline CDR1 SQVTM, CDR2 ANQGSEA. Trimming cost V 0 bases and J 2 bases, with 10 bases left between them. This chain's CDR3 is CSVEDRRVNYGYTF. The CDR3 DNA follows: TGCAGCGTTGAAGATAGACGGGTAAACTATGGCTACACCTTC.

This chain connects TRBV14 to TRBJ2-3; no clear D. Germline V gene sequence: CDR1 SGHDN, CDR2 FVKESK. Trimming stripped 0 bases from V and 2 bases from J, with 3 bases between. This CDR3 comprises 13 residues. This CDR3 reads CASSQDLTDTQYF. CDR3 sequence (DNA): TGTGCCAGCAGCCAAGATCTCACAGATACGCAGTATTTT.

The rearrangement joins TRBV7-6 to TRBJ2-7; a weak D match, TRBD1 (5 bases). CDR1 and CDR2 from the germline V gene are SGHVS and FNYEAQ. This CDR3 is built from 12 residues. Trimming shortened V by 5 bases and J by 3 bases, and 8 bases separated the two germline ends. This CDR3 is CASSGTGYEQYF. DNA for the CDR3: TGTGCCAGCAGCGGTACAGGCTACGAGCAGTACTTC.

The V and J genes are TRBV5-1 and TRBJ1-2; D gene unclear. Looked up from germline, CDR1 is SGHRS and CDR2 is YFSETQ. The CDR3 consists of 15 residues. V was shortened by 1 base and J by 6 bases, with 16 bases between the two germline ends. CDR3 region: CASSLIGPHGDGYTF. Written as DNA, the CDR3 is TGCGCCAGCAGCTTGATCGGGCCCCATGGCGATGGCTACACCTTC.

This clone was observed a few times. V gene TRBV30 combines with J gene TRBJ2-1, with 10 bases fitting TRBD2. V shed 4 bases and J 1 base; nucleotides not matched to a gene: 4. CDR3 size: 15 residues. The V gene's germline CDR1 is GTSNPN and CDR2 SVGIG (reference sequence). The CDR3 loop reads CAWTRTSGSYNEQFF. CDR3 nucleotides: TGTGCCTGGACCCGGACTAGCGGATCCTACAATGAGCAGTTCTTC.

V gene TRBV30 combines with J gene TRBJ1-1; D uncertain. V was trimmed by 0 bases and J by 0 bases, leaving 11 bases between them. Germline V gives CDR1 GTSNPN, CDR2 SVGIG (reference sequence). The CDR3 contains 15 residues. In DNA form, the CDR3 reads TGTGCCTGGAGTGTACAACAGACGTTGAACACTGAAGCTTTCTTT. It translates to CAWSVQQTLNTEAFF.

The chain uses TRBV10-3 and TRBJ2-6; no definite D call. The CDR3 extends over 15 amino acids. The germline V gene encodes CDR1 ENHRY and CDR2 SYGVKD. V dropped 0 bases and J dropped 0 bases, with 3 bases sitting between them. CDR3 region: CAISESISGANVLTF. DNA of the CDR3: TGTGCCATCAGTGAGTCTATCTCTGGGGCCAACGTCCTGACTTTC.

This chain joins TRBV9 and TRBJ2-3; D gene ambiguous. The CDR3 spans 12 residues. Per the germline V gene, CDR1 is SGDLS and CDR2 is YYNGEE. V lost 0 bases and J lost 6, with 5 bases in between. The CDR3 sequence: CASSVDEDTQYF. For the CDR3, the DNA is TGTGCCAGCAGCGTAGACGAGGATACGCAGTATTTT.

The chain carries TRBV2 and TRBJ1-5; D is ambiguous. Trimming cost V 6 bases and J 4 bases, with 10 bases left between them. The CDR3 is 13 residues long. Per germline, CDR1 SNHLY and CDR2 FYNNEI. The CDR3 coding sequence is TGTGCCAGCAGGCGGGCAGTTAATCAGCCCCAGCATTTT. Amino acids: CASRRAVNQPQHF. Full variable domain (remainder filled in from reference TRBV2 and TRBJ1-5): EPEVTQTPSHQVTQMGQEVILRCVPISNHLYFYWYRQILGQKVEFLVSFYNNEISEKSEIFDDQFSVERPDGSNFTLKIRSTKLEDSAMYFCASRRAVNQPQHFGDGTRLSIL.

The chain recombines TRBV11-2 with TRBJ2-7, with D possibly matching TRBD1 (5 bases). The germline V gene has CDR1 SGHAT and CDR2 FQNNGV. CDR3 length: 14 amino acids. Trimming removed 0 bases at V and 2 bases at J, with 8 bases between. CDR3 DNA sequence: TGTGCCAGCAGCTTAGAGCCAGGGACCTACGAGCAGTACTTC. Translating gives CASSLEPGTYEQYF.

The chain carries TRBV29-1 and TRBJ2-2, with 9 bases aligning to TRBD1. CDR3 length equals 14 residues. Per germline, CDR1 SQVTM and CDR2 ANQGSEA. J lost 4 bases, V lost 5 bases, and 5 bases had no gene match. CDR3 in DNA: TGCAGCGTTCTACAGGGGGCGGCCACCGGGGAGCTGTTTTTT. Residues: CSVLQGAATGELFF.

This clone was observed once. The chain uses TRBV2 and TRBJ2-3; no clear D gene. This CDR3 region has 12 residues. V was clipped by 3 bases and J by 2 bases, with 3 bases between them. Germline values: CDR1 SNHLY, CDR2 FYNNEI. The CDR3 here is CASSDNTDTQYF. In nucleotides, the CDR3 is TGTGCCAGCAGTGACAACACAGATACGCAGTATTTT. Supplemented by reference TRBV2 and TRBJ2-3, the full variable domain reads EPEVTQTPSHQVTQMGQEVILRCVPISNHLYFYWYRQILGQKVEFLVSFYNNEISEKSEIFDDQFSVERPDGSNFTLKIRSTKLEDSAMYFCASSDNTDTQYFGPGTRLTVL.

This clone appeared a few times. The rearrangement joins TRBV27 to TRBJ1-2, with D tentatively TRBD1 (6 bases). The germline V gene has CDR1 MNHEY and CDR2 SMNVEV (reference sequence). Trimming took off 6 bases at V and 5 bases at J, with 7 bases between the two ends. The CDR3 has 11 amino acids. The CDR3 spells CASRQGYGYTF. CDR3 bases: TGTGCCAGCAGGCAGGGGTATGGCTACACCTTC.

In its sample, this clone was seen a few times. The chain couples TRBV7-8 to TRBJ2-6; D tentatively fits TRBD1 or TRBD2 (5 bases each). Looked up from germline, CDR1 is SGHVS and CDR2 is FQNEAQ. The V and J ends lost 1 base and 0 bases respectively, with 13 bases between them. This CDR3 contains 18 residues. CDR3 nucleotide sequence: TGTGCCAGCAGCTTAGTCGGGGCTTTGATCTCTGGGGCCAACGTCCTGACTTTC. This translates into CASSLVGALISGANVLTF.

The chain is built from TRBV7-8 and TRBJ1-1; 7 bases match TRBD1. V lost 1 base, J lost 1 base, and 3 bases stayed unmatched. The CDR3 spans 15 residues. The germline gives CDR1 SGHVS, CDR2 FQNEAQ. The CDR3 DNA follows: TGTGCCAGCAGCTTAGTGGGACAGCAGAACACTGAAGCTTTCTTT. Its translation: CASSLVGQQNTEAFF.